Listed below are T cell receptor beta chains from one sample, sequenced in a study of radiation and T cells in renal cell carcinoma. Assay: immunoSEQ multiplex PCR; the TCRdb copy retains only in-frame clones and omits some. In the table there are around 26,000 clones, more than 65% of which are singletons. The sample in question was blood, obtained from a patient whose treatment included radiotherapy and nephrectomy. The source of these receptors is a man aged 55 to 70 with renal cell carcinoma. CDR3s include the opening cysteine and the closing phenylalanine or tryptophan. The D gene is left open where the match is weak. A clone size is listed for some rows: how often the clone was seen (once, few, many), or a class if it is expanded.

cdr3_aa cdr3_nt v_call cdr3_length clone_size j_call d_call
CASSESGGWVGYTF TGTGCCAGCAGTGAAAGCGGGGGATGGGTTGGCTACACCTTC TRBV6-1 14 . TRBJ1-2 .
CASSADVSRVTEAFF TGTGCCAGCAGCGCCGATGTGTCCAGGGTCACTGAAGCTTTCTTT TRBV9 15 . TRBJ1-1 .
CASSQDSGAGNTIYF TGCGCCAGCAGCCAAGATTCGGGTGCTGGAAACACCATATATTTT TRBV4-3 15 once TRBJ1-3 .
CASSVASSGAKGYNEQFF TGTGCCAGCAGCGTAGCGTCCAGCGGGGCAAAAGGGTACAATGAGCAGTTCTTC TRBV9 18 . TRBJ2-1 TRBD2
CASSFGTSAFTEQFF TGTGCCAGTAGTTTCGGGACTAGCGCTTTTACTGAGCAGTTCTTC TRBV19 15 . TRBJ2-1 TRBD2
CASSSEGLAGYNEQFF TGCGCCAGCAGCAGCGAAGGTCTAGCGGGCTACAATGAGCAGTTCTTC TRBV5-1 16 few TRBJ2-1 TRBD2
CASSYEGGSRTDTQYF TGTGCCAGCAGTTATGAGGGAGGTTCCAGGACAGATACGCAGTATTTT TRBV27 16 . TRBJ2-3 .
CASSSGDYSNQPQHF TGTGCCAGCAGCTCCGGGGATTATAGCAATCAGCCCCAGCATTTT TRBV7-9 15 . TRBJ1-5 .
CASRPLAEIGEQFF TGTGCCAGCAGGCCACTAGCGGAGATAGGGGAGCAGTTCTTC TRBV6-4 14 . TRBJ2-1 TRBD2
CASSSRDRESTDTQYF TGCGCCAGCAGTTCGCGGGACAGGGAAAGCACAGATACGCAGTATTTT TRBV23-1 16 . TRBJ2-3 TRBD1
CASLRTTNEKLFF TGTGCCAGCCTACGTACAACTAATGAAAAACTGTTTTTT TRBV28 13 . TRBJ1-4 .
CASSRLRERTGELFF TGTGCCAGCAGCCGACTCCGGGAGAGAACCGGGGAGCTGTTTTTT TRBV7-6 15 . TRBJ2-2 .
CASSPAAGGNSGANVLTF TGTGCCAGCTCACCAGCCGCAGGGGGAAACTCTGGGGCCAACGTCCTGACTTTC TRBV18 18 . TRBJ2-6 TRBD1
CASSLDSYNEQFF TGTGCCAGCAGCCTTGACTCCTACAATGAGCAGTTCTTC TRBV7-3 13 . TRBJ2-1 .
CASSLRQGPPYEQYF TGCGCCAGCAGCTTACGACAGGGACCCCCCTACGAGCAGTACTTC TRBV5-1 15 . TRBJ2-7 TRBD1
CASSLSGRANEQYF TGTGCCAGCAGCTTAAGCGGGAGGGCCAACGAGCAGTACTTC TRBV11-2 14 . TRBJ2-7 TRBD2
CASSEMRDPPYEQYF TGCGCCAGCAGTGAAATGAGGGATCCCCCCTACGAGCAGTACTTC TRBV10-1 15 . TRBJ2-7 .
CASRIRVTWAFF TGTGCCAGCAGGATCCGGGTTACCTGGGCTTTCTTT TRBV2 12 . TRBJ1-1 .
CASSQGQPGNGYTF TGCGCCAGCAGCCAGGGACAGCCTGGGAATGGCTACACCTTC TRBV5-1 14 . TRBJ1-2 TRBD1
CASSIGGGSWFTF TGTGCCAGTAGTATAGGGGGAGGCAGCTGGTTCACCTTC TRBV19 13 . TRBJ1-2 .
CASSLRPETNEQYF TGTGCTAGCAGCTTACGACCGGAGACGAATGAGCAGTACTTC TRBV7-7 14 . TRBJ2-7 .
CASSPTDDSPLHF TGTGCCAGCTCACCAACAGATGATTCACCCCTCCACTTT TRBV18 13 once TRBJ1-6 .
CASSPTGPLMSYEQYF TGTGCCAGCTCACCCACAGGACCCCTCATGAGCTACGAGCAGTACTTC TRBV18 16 . TRBJ2-7 .